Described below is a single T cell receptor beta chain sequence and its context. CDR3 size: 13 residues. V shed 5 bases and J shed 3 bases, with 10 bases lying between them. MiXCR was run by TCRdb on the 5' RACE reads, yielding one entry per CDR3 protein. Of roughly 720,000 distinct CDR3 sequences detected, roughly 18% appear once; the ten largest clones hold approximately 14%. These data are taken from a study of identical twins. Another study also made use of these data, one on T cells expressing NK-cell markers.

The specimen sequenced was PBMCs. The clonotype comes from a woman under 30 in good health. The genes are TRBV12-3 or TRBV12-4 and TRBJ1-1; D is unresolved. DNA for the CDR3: TGTGCCAGCAGTAGCGACCCGGACACTGAAGCTTTCTTT. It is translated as CASSSDPDTEAFF.